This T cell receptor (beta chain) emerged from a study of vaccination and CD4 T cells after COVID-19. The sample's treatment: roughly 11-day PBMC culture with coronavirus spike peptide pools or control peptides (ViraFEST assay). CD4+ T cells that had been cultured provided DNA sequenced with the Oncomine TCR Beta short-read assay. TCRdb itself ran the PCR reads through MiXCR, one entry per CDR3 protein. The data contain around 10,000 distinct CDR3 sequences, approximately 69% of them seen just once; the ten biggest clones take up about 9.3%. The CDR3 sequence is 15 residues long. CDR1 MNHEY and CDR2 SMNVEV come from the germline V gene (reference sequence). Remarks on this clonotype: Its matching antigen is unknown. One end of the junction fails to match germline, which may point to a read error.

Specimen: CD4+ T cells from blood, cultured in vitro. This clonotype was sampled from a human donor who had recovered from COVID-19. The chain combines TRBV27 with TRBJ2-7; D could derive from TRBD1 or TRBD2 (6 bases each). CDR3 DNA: TGTGCCAGCAGGACTAATGAGGGGGGCGGCTACGAGCAGCACTTC. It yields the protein CASRTNEGGGYEQHF.